The TCR beta chain described here comes from a study of T cell repertoires in cytomegalovirus infection. Via MiXCR, TCRdb re-called the reads, giving one row per CDR3 protein. The table includes about 110,000 distinct CDR3 sequences, around 30% detected once. The V gene lost 0 bases and the J gene lost 2 bases, with 14 bases spanning the gap. Germline V gene sequence: CDR1 DFQATT, CDR2 SNEGSKA (reference sequence). The CDR3 is 16 residues long. Worth noting for this clonotype: What it recognizes is unknown.

The material sequenced was CD8+ T cells from cultured PBMCs, taken from culture after CMV antigen stimulation. The TCR sequence derives from a human donor in good health (CMV status not recorded). Some clones in this sample may be carry-over from other donors' samples. This chain links TRBV20-1 with TRBJ1-5; D gene unclear. The CDR3 region has the DNA TGCAGTGCTAGAGATGGGCAAGTAGCGGGCAATCAGCCCCAGCATTTT. As protein: CSARDGQVAGNQPQHF.